The 5 T cell receptor beta chains in this list originate from one sample, sequenced in a study of blood T cell repertoires in COVID-19. The protocol was immunoSEQ multiplex PCR, while the TCRdb copy is restricted to in-frame clones and leaves out a portion. This table has approximately 54,000 clones, roughly 80% appearing once. The sequenced sample was peripheral blood. The receptors derive from a woman aged 55-69 years with acute or convalescent COVID-19.

This clone showed up just once. The chain carries TRBV18 and TRBJ1-2; no definite D call. Germline CDR1 KGHSH, CDR2 LQKENI. Trimming removed 2 bases at V and 4 bases at J, with 11 bases between. The CDR3 runs 14 residues. Written as DNA, the CDR3 is TGTGCCAGCTCACCAGAGAACAGCTTCTATGGCTACACCTTC. Its protein product is CASSPENSFYGYTF. The entire variable domain, with the rest obtained from reference TRBV18 and TRBJ1-2, is as follows: NAGVMQNPRHLVRRRGQEARLRCSPMKGHSHVYWYRQLPEEGLKFMVYLQKENIIDESGMPKERFSAEFPKEGPSILRIQQVVRGDSAAYFCASSPENSFYGYTFGSGTRLTVV.

This clone was counted once. The chain recombines TRBV5-6 with TRBJ2-2; D possibly corresponds to TRBD2 (7 bases). Germline V gene data show CDR1 as SGHDT and CDR2 as YYEEEE. V lost 2 bases, J lost 5 bases, and 13 bases lay in between. This CDR3 contains 15 residues. The CDR3 protein is CASSFLGGLTGELFF. The CDR3, as DNA: TGTGCCAGCAGCTTTTTGGGGGGGCTGACCGGGGAGCTGTTTTTT.

This clone was observed a handful of times. The chain carries TRBV6-5 and TRBJ1-4; D is ambiguous. V gave up 10 bases and J gave up 0 bases, with 9 bases separating them. Germline V lookup: CDR1 MNHEY, CDR2 SVGAGI. This CDR3 contains 13 residues. DNA of the CDR3: TGTGCCACCGGGAGAGCAACTAATGAAAAACTGTTTTTT. This codes for CATGRATNEKLFF.

The rearrangement links TRBV9 to TRBJ1-2; possible D gene TRBD1, 6 bases. The germline gives CDR1 SGDLS, CDR2 YYNGEE. The CDR3 runs 14 residues. Between the trimmed V and J ends, which lost 6 bases and 7 bases, there was a span of 19 bases. The CDR3 here is CASISAGDGSGYTF. The DNA of the CDR3 is TGTGCCAGCATTTCGGCAGGGGACGGTAGTGGCTACACCTTC.

This chain joins TRBV7-3 and TRBJ2-2; 11 bases fit TRBD2. Looked up from germline, CDR1 is SGHTA and CDR2 is FQGTGA. The CDR3 loop spans 14 amino acids. V trimming: 6 bases; J trimming: 6 bases; junction bases outside the gene matches: 3. CDR3 in DNA: TGTGCCAGCAGGACTAGCGGGGTTGCCGGGGAGCTGTTTTTT. It encodes CASRTSGVAGELFF.